Listed below are T cell receptor beta chains from one sample, sequenced in a study of cytomegalovirus exposure and HLA in healthy donors. Sequenced by immunoSEQ multiplex PCR; TCRdb stores in-frame clones only, minus some. The data show some 150,000 clones, about four fifths seen once. Sequencing was carried out using PBMCs. These receptors came from a male donor in good health and CMV-seronegative. Each CDR3 is given with its conserved first and last residue. Fields, in order: CDR3 DNA, CDR3 protein, CDR3 length, J gene, clone size, V gene, D gene. The D gene is left open where the match is weak. Clone size, where shown, is once, few, many, or a class for clones that have expanded.

CDR3 DNA: TGTGCCAGCAGCGTAGGGAGGGAAGCAAGCTATAGGCAGTTCTTC
CDR3 protein: CASSVGREASYRQFF
CDR3 length: 15
J gene: TRBJ2-1
clone size: .
V gene: TRBV9
D gene: .

CDR3 DNA: TGTGCCAGCTCACCAGGAAGCGGGGCTACCTCCTACAATGAGCAGTTCTTC
CDR3 protein: CASSPGSGATSYNEQFF
CDR3 length: 17
J gene: TRBJ2-1
clone size: .
V gene: TRBV18
D gene: TRBD2

CDR3 DNA: TGTGCCAGCAGCCAACGGGACTTACAAGAGACCCAGTACTTC
CDR3 protein: CASSQRDLQETQYF
CDR3 length: 14
J gene: TRBJ2-5
clone size: .
V gene: TRBV14
D gene: .

CDR3 DNA: TGTGCCAGCAGTTATAGGGGGCTTAGGGACAATGAGCAGTTCTTC
CDR3 protein: CASSYRGLRDNEQFF
CDR3 length: 15
J gene: TRBJ2-1
clone size: few
V gene: TRBV6-5
D gene: TRBD1

CDR3 DNA: TGTGCCAGCAGCGTCAGAGGGGCGAGCGGGGAGAATGAGCAGTTCTTC
CDR3 protein: CASSVRGASGENEQFF
CDR3 length: 16
J gene: TRBJ2-1
clone size: .
V gene: TRBV9
D gene: TRBD2

CDR3 DNA: TGTGCCACCAGCAGAGACCTAACTGGTGGCGAGCAGTACTTC
CDR3 protein: CATSRDLTGGEQYF
CDR3 length: 14
J gene: TRBJ2-7
clone size: .
V gene: TRBV15
D gene: .

CDR3 DNA: TGTGCCAGCAGTGCCGACAGAGACACTGAAGCTTTCTTT
CDR3 protein: CASSADRDTEAFF
CDR3 length: 13
J gene: TRBJ1-1
clone size: medium-sized
V gene: TRBV6-1
D gene: .

CDR3 DNA: TGTGCCAGCAGTTACGGGTGGGGGGTGTATGGCTACACCTTC
CDR3 protein: CASSYGWGVYGYTF
CDR3 length: 14
J gene: TRBJ1-2
clone size: .
V gene: TRBV6-6
D gene: .

CDR3 DNA: TGTGCCAGCAGCTTAGGACCGGAGGGGACCTACGAGCAGTACTTC
CDR3 protein: CASSLGPEGTYEQYF
CDR3 length: 15
J gene: TRBJ2-7
clone size: .
V gene: TRBV11-2
D gene: .

CDR3 DNA: TGTGCCTGGAGTAGTCAGGGGGCGCCTGGGGCCAACGTCCTGACTTTC
CDR3 protein: CAWSSQGAPGANVLTF
CDR3 length: 16
J gene: TRBJ2-6
clone size: .
V gene: TRBV30
D gene: TRBD1

CDR3 DNA: TGCAGCGTCGAGGACAGAGACTATGGCTACACCTTC
CDR3 protein: CSVEDRDYGYTF
CDR3 length: 12
J gene: TRBJ1-2
clone size: .
V gene: TRBV29-1
D gene: .

CDR3 DNA: TGTGCCAGCAGCCCCACCCAGGGCGAGCAGTACTTC
CDR3 protein: CASSPTQGEQYF
CDR3 length: 12
J gene: TRBJ2-7
clone size: once
V gene: TRBV6-6
D gene: .

CDR3 DNA: TGTGCCAGCAGCTTTGGACAGCAGTATTCACCCCTCCACTTT
CDR3 protein: CASSFGQQYSPLHF
CDR3 length: 14
J gene: TRBJ1-6
clone size: few
V gene: TRBV5-6
D gene: .

CDR3 DNA: TGTGCCAGTAGGGTCCCGGGAACTAGCAATCAGCCCCAGCATTTT
CDR3 protein: CASRVPGTSNQPQHF
CDR3 length: 15
J gene: TRBJ1-5
clone size: .
V gene: TRBV19
D gene: .

CDR3 DNA: TGCGCCAGCAGCTTGGAGGGGGCTGGGGCCAACGTCCTGACTTTC
CDR3 protein: CASSLEGAGANVLTF
CDR3 length: 15
J gene: TRBJ2-6
clone size: .
V gene: TRBV5-1
D gene: .

CDR3 DNA: TGCGCCAGCAGCTGGGCACAGGGTGTGGCCTATGGCTACACCTTC
CDR3 protein: CASSWAQGVAYGYTF
CDR3 length: 15
J gene: TRBJ1-2
clone size: .
V gene: TRBV5-1
D gene: .

CDR3 DNA: TGTGCCAGCAGCGTAGTCCCGTTGGGAGGTGGCTATGGCTACACCTTC
CDR3 protein: CASSVVPLGGGYGYTF
CDR3 length: 16
J gene: TRBJ1-2
clone size: .
V gene: TRBV9
D gene: .